This T cell receptor beta chain was documented in a study of T cells in Graves' hyperthyroidism and ophthalmopathy. Notes on the study in general: Appearing also in blood were most of the thyroid clonotypes expanded above 0.001.

What was amplified from RNA transcripts were TCR beta CDR3 regions. TCR CDR3 regions were first amplified by RT-PCR with HTBI primers. Via MiXCR, TCRdb re-called the multiplex PCR reads, giving one row per CDR3 protein. The repertoire holds around 350,000 distinct CDR3 sequences, with about 13% as singletons. Losses at the gene ends were 6 bases for V and 0 bases for J; bases not matched to a gene: 5. Per germline, CDR1 MGHRA and CDR2 YSYEKL. The CDR3 runs to 14 residues. In this sample, this clonotype turned up a few times. Its antigen is not identified. The receptor was derived from a woman under 30 with Graves' hyperthyroidism. The chain couples TRBV4-1 to TRBJ2-7; 7 bases align to TRBD1. The specimen sequenced was blood. CDR3 nucleotide sequence: TGCGCCAGCAGAGAGGACAGGAGCTCCTACGAGCAGTACTTC. Translated: CASREDRSSYEQYF.